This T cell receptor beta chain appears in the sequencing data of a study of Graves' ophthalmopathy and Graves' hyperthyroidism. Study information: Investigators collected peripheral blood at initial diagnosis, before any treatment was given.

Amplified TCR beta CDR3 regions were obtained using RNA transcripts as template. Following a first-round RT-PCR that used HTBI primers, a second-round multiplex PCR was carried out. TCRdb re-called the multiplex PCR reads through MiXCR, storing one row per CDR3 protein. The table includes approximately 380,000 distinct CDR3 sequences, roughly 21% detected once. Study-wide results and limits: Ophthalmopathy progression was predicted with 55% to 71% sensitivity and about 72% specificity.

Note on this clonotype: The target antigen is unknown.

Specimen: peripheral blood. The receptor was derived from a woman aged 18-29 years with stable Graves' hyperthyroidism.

Here the CDR3 DNA reads TGTGCCAGCAGCCGACAGGGGGCCGGGGAGCTGTTTTTT. As protein: CASSRQGAGELFF. This sequence joins TRBV7-9 and TRBJ2-2; 9 bases map to TRBD1. CDR1 is SEHNR and CDR2 is FQNEAQ in the germline V gene (reference sequence). This CDR3 is built from 13 residues. V lost 5 bases, J lost 6 bases, and 1 base stayed unmatched.